This is a list of T cell receptor beta chains from one sample in a study of T cells in localized non-small cell lung cancer. Method: immunoSEQ multiplex PCR; TCRdb's copy keeps in-frame clones and lacks some. The data show 15,000 to 20,000 clones, roughly four fifths seen once. The specimen comprised peripheral blood, sampled before any cancer treatment. The receptor source for this set is a male donor at least 60 years old with stage I lung adenocarcinoma. Each CDR3 is given with its conserved first and last residue. Fields, in order: D gene, clone size, V gene, J gene, CDR3 DNA, CDR3 protein. D genes are given only for firm matches. Some rows have no size entry. The others give once, few or many, or a class for an expanded clone.

D: NA; size: NA; V: TRBV18; J: TRBJ2-7; DNA: TGTGCCAGCTCACCAATTGGGGCCTCCGCCGAGCAGTACTTC; CDR3: CASSPIGASAEQYF
D: NA; size: NA; V: TRBV5-1; J: TRBJ2-2; DNA: TGCGCCAGCAGCGAAAATTCTAACACCGGGGAGCTGTTTTTT; CDR3: CASSENSNTGELFF
D: NA; size: NA; V: TRBV28; J: TRBJ2-2; DNA: TGTGCCAGCAGTTACTCGAACACCGGGGAGCTGTTTTTT; CDR3: CASSYSNTGELFF
D: NA; size: NA; V: TRBV9; J: TRBJ1-1; DNA: TGTGCCAGCAGCGTAGGAGGTACCCTGACTCCCGGACGGGAAGCTTTCTTT; CDR3: CASSVGGTLTPGREAFF
D: NA; size: NA; V: TRBV6-1; J: TRBJ1-2; DNA: TGTGCCAGCAGTGAAGCGCAGGGCCTGCGAGGCTACACCTTC; CDR3: CASSEAQGLRGYTF
D: NA; size: NA; V: TRBV10-1; J: TRBJ2-1; DNA: TGCGCCAGCAGTGAGTCGAGTGGGGGACCCATCGTCTTC; CDR3: CASSESSGGPIVF
D: TRBD2; size: NA; V: TRBV4-1; J: TRBJ2-7; DNA: TGCGCCAGCAGCCAAGATTTGGCGGGGGTCGAGCAGTACTTC; CDR3: CASSQDLAGVEQYF
D: NA; size: once; V: TRBV2; J: TRBJ1-4; DNA: TGTGCCAGCAGTGAAGCGAAGTCAGCTAATGAAAAACTGTTTTTT; CDR3: CASSEAKSANEKLFF
D: NA; size: NA; V: TRBV18; J: TRBJ2-7; DNA: TGTGCCAGCTCACCACCGAACCGAGCCAGCTCCTACGAGCAGTACTTC; CDR3: CASSPPNRASSYEQYF
D: TRBD2; size: once; V: TRBV28; J: TRBJ2-3; DNA: TGTGCCAGCAGTTACACAGCGGGAGGCACAGATACGCAGTATTTT; CDR3: CASSYTAGGTDTQYF
D: NA; size: NA; V: TRBV29-1; J: TRBJ1-4; DNA: TGCAGCGTTGACGGAGGGTTCGGAGAAAAACTGTTTTTT; CDR3: CSVDGGFGEKLFF
D: NA; size: NA; V: TRBV28; J: TRBJ1-4; DNA: TGTGCCAGCAGTCCCCTTGCAACTAATGAAAAACTGTTTTTT; CDR3: CASSPLATNEKLFF
D: NA; size: NA; V: TRBV30; J: TRBJ1-1; DNA: TGTGCCGGTCTTCGGGTGAACACTGAAGCTTTCTTT; CDR3: CAGLRVNTEAFF
D: TRBD2; size: NA; V: TRBV5-4; J: TRBJ2-7; DNA: TGTGCCAGCAGCCCCGGGACTAGCGGTGGGAGCGAGCAGTACTTC; CDR3: CASSPGTSGGSEQYF
D: TRBD1; size: NA; V: TRBV19; J: TRBJ2-2; DNA: TGTGCCACTAGGACAGGACACGGGGAGCTGTTTTTT; CDR3: CATRTGHGELFF
D: TRBD1; size: NA; V: TRBV11-2; J: TRBJ1-1; DNA: TGTGCCAGCAGAGCCCCCTACAGGGGGGACACTGAAGCTTTCTTT; CDR3: CASRAPYRGDTEAFF
D: NA; size: NA; V: TRBV6-1; J: TRBJ1-5; DNA: TGTGCCAGCAGTGCCTCGTTAGCCGGGGGCAATCAGCCCCAGCATTTT; CDR3: CASSASLAGGNQPQHF
D: NA; size: few; V: TRBV18; J: TRBJ2-5; DNA: TGTGCCAGCTCACCGGTGGGGTTCCAAGAGACCCAGTACTTC; CDR3: CASSPVGFQETQYF
D: NA; size: NA; V: TRBV6-5; J: TRBJ2-2; DNA: TGTGCCAGCAGTTCAAATTACCCAAGGTTTGGCGGGGAGCTGTTTTTT; CDR3: CASSSNYPRFGGELFF
D: NA; size: NA; V: TRBV20-1; J: TRBJ2-3; DNA: TGCAGTGCCCAGGGCACAGATACGCAGTATTTT; CDR3: CSAQGTDTQYF
D: NA; size: NA; V: TRBV30; J: TRBJ1-5; DNA: TGTGCCTGGAGTGTACAAAGTAGCAATCAGCCCCAGCATTTT; CDR3: CAWSVQSSNQPQHF
D: NA; size: NA; V: TRBV12-2; J: TRBJ2-3; DNA: TGTGCAAGTCGCCATGGGACTAGCGGGAGCCAAGGAGATACGCAGTATTTT; CDR3: CASRHGTSGSQGDTQYF
D: NA; size: NA; V: TRBV27; J: TRBJ2-3; DNA: TGTGCCACCCAATTATACAGCACAGATACGCAGTATTTT; CDR3: CATQLYSTDTQYF
D: TRBD1; size: NA; V: TRBV2; J: TRBJ2-7; DNA: TGTGCCAGCTCAGGGGGTAGCCTATCCTACGAGCAGTACTTC; CDR3: CASSGGSLSYEQYF
D: TRBD2; size: NA; V: TRBV4-1; J: TRBJ2-1; DNA: TGCGCCAGCAGCCAAGCTGAACTAGCGGGAGGCAATGAGCAGTTCTTC; CDR3: CASSQAELAGGNEQFF
D: NA; size: NA; V: TRBV19; J: TRBJ1-1; DNA: TGTGCCAGTACCCAGGACGAGGGGGGCACTGAAGCTTTCTTT; CDR3: CASTQDEGGTEAFF
D: NA; size: NA; V: TRBV15; J: TRBJ1-1; DNA: TGTGCCACCAGCAGAGACAGAGGGAACACTGAAGCTTTCTTT; CDR3: CATSRDRGNTEAFF
D: NA; size: NA; V: TRBV10-2; J: TRBJ1-2; DNA: TGCGCCAGCAGTGAGTCGACCGGGGGTTCCTATGGCTACACCTTC; CDR3: CASSESTGGSYGYTF
D: NA; size: once; V: TRBV6-9; J: TRBJ1-5; DNA: TGTGCCACTCGGGGTCGTAGCAATCAGCCCCAGCATTTT; CDR3: CATRGRSNQPQHF
D: NA; size: NA; V: TRBV6-5; J: TRBJ1-2; DNA: TGTGCCAGCAGTTACTCCCCGGAACGTGGCTACACCTTC; CDR3: CASSYSPERGYTF